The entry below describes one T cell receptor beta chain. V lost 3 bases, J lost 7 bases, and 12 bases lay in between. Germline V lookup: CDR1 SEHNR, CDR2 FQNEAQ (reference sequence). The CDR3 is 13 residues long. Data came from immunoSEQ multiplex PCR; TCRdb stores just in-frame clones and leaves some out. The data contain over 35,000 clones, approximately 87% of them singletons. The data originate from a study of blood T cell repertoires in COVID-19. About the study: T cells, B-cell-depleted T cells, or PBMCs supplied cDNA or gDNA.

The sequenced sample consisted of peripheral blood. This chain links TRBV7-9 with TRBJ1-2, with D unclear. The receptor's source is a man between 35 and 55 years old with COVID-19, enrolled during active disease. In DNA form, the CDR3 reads TGTGCCAGCAGCTTCGCGGAATCGGCTGGCTACACCTTC. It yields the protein CASSFAESAGYTF.